Included here is one T cell receptor beta chain sequence, with context. The repertoire was sequenced with immunoSEQ multiplex PCR; TCRdb's copy has only in-frame clones and lacks some. This table has hundreds of thousands of clones, 75% to 85% appearing once. The CDR3 runs 13 residues. V was shortened by 5 bases and J by 5 bases, with 13 bases between the two germline ends. CDR1 and CDR2 (germline): LNHDA, SQIVND (reference sequence). This specimen belongs to a study of shared clonotypes between healthy human individuals. The V and J genes are TRBV19 and TRBJ2-7; D unresolved. The source of this sequence is a woman aged 40-49 years in good health. Some clones in this sample may be carry-over from other donors' samples. Sequenced input: PBMCs. The CDR3 sequence: CASSGPSRDEQYF. Written as DNA, the CDR3 is TGTGCCAGTAGTGGCCCGAGCCGGGACGAGCAGTACTTC.